This T cell receptor beta chain was sequenced in a study of blood T cell repertoires in COVID-19 (dated by TCRdb to the early 2020s). Turning to the overall study: Collaborator samples came from the United States, Italy and Spain and covered acute and convalescent phases of COVID-19. The sample metadata nearly always contained a de-identified subject ID, COVID-19 status, age in years and sex. A freely available public database, intended as a resource for researchers studying the immune response to SARS-CoV-2, is where the repertoires were released. HLA class I and class II types, where available, came from metadata supplied by the sample provider rather than from assay-based typing. Samples came from the ongoing ImmuneRACE study (first 160 participants) plus 1,254 subjects from 6 global collaborators. The material from the prospective study consisted of cDNA or gDNA derived from T cells, B-cell-depleted T cells, or PBMCs. Deeply sampled blood TCRbeta repertoires from subjects exposed to, actively infected with, or recovered from COVID-19 were included in the dataset.

TCRbeta CDR3 regions were amplified from genomic DNA using the immunoSEQ Assay, a bias-controlled multiplex PCR. In the source study's methods: Within the assay, amplification of reference gene primers was used to estimate how many nucleated cells each sample contained. Sequence reads were collapsed and filtered to measure the absolute abundance of every unique TCRbeta CDR3 rearrangement. For each sample, productive Simpson clonality was calculated as the square root of Simpson's diversity index across productive rearrangements. Entries here come from immuneACCESS through TCRdb and include only in-frame sequences with V and J called. Some clones fail to appear in such tables; in the studies checked, an unresolved V gene covers under half of the shortfall, and the cause of the remainder is unknown. The V and J calls and the clone size are those of that table, but D and trimming were determined from the DNA. In this sample the table shows 180,000 or so clones, 80% to 90% of which occur a single time. Of the sample, 8% to 13% is held by the ten largest clones.

In Seattle, one collaborating source enrolled patients while the infection was active and tracked those patients longitudinally over the course of disease. Collaborating institutions collected whole blood in K2EDTA tubes following their own protocols. Collaborator samples were shipped for TCRbeta analysis as frozen whole blood, isolated PBMCs, or DNA extracted from either sample type. The research as a whole found: The amount of clinical and demographic metadata varied by source and participant and was provided uncurated.

On this clone itself: Its antigen has not been determined. The sample holds no much larger clone one base away, and base qualities are not on file.

V was cut back by 6 bases and J by 2 bases, leaving a gap of 17 bases between them. Looking up the germline V gene (reference sequence) yields CDR1 MNHEY and CDR2 SMNVEV. Counted from cysteine to phenylalanine, this CDR3 has 16 amino acids. Just the 48-base CDR3 DNA is kept, in frame starting at base 1. This receptor was obtained from a middle-aged woman with COVID-19, enrolled during active disease. The chain employs TRBV27 and TRBJ1-5, with TRBD1 tentatively as D gene (6 bases match). The sample was peripheral blood. The CDR3 in this case is CASSLSWGPGNQPQHF. In nucleotides, the sequence is TGTGCCAGCAGCTTGAGTTGGGGGCCTGGCAATCAGCCCCAGCATTTT.